This TCR beta chain was captured in a study of regulatory T cells in long-lasting Graves disease. The study, taken as a whole, reports: Persistent patients had a count of shared public clonotypes (around 2,500) that exceeded that of new patients (approximately 1,000).

The time point was: newly diagnosed GD, antithyroid drugs for less than 3 months. After RNA was extracted from PBMCs, the TCR library was made from it. Relying on iRepertoire HTBI primers and Arm-PCR of CDR3 regions, the team built TCR beta libraries. TCRdb re-derived calls from the multiplex PCR reads in MiXCR, one entry per CDR3 protein. Of roughly 350,000 distinct CDR3 sequences in the sample, about a sixth are singletons; the top ten hold over 20%. The CDR3 has 14 amino acids. Germline values: CDR1 SGHVS, CDR2 FQNEAQ. Trimming removed 1 base from V and 7 bases from J, with 14 bases in between. This clonotype was seen more than once but under ten times. The antigen is undetermined. In addition, the sample was reused for a study of T cells in Graves' hyperthyroidism and ophthalmopathy.

The material was peripheral blood mononuclear cells (PBMCs), obtained at new diagnosis, from a patient treated with antithyroid drugs. The J gene is TRBJ2-7, the V gene TRBV7-8; D possibly corresponds to TRBD2 (5 bases). The TCR sequence derives from a woman aged 18-30 years with Graves disease. CDR3 in amino acids: CASSLGGPRGEQYF. The CDR3 DNA reads as TGTGCCAGCAGCTTAGGCGGGCCCCGGGGTGAGCAGTACTTC.